These 10 T cell receptor beta chains were sequenced from one sample in a study of shared clonotypes between healthy human individuals. Sequencing was performed with immunoSEQ multiplex PCR; in TCRdb, only in-frame clones are kept and a portion is missing. The data show under 2,000,000 clones, with over 85% seen just once and 1.2% held by the top ten. Naive CD8 cells lacked CD45RO and underwent positive selection for CCR7, leaving out terminally differentiated effector memory CD45RA+ cells. The sequencing sample was made of naive CD8+ T cells sorted from blood. Receptors were obtained from a man between 18 and 35 years old in good health.

The chain recombines TRBV12-2 with TRBJ2-7; TRBD1, the table's D call, was not compared with the DNA. TRBV12-2 is marked as a pseudogene. This CDR3 is built from 16 residues. The CDR3 is CATSRVYWTGIYEQYF. For the CDR3, the DNA is TGTGCAACCTCGCGGGTCTATTGGACAGGAATCTACGAGCAGTACTTC.

This sequence joins TRBV6-5 and TRBJ1-5; maybe TRBD1 (5 bases). The V and J ends lost 11 bases and 3 bases respectively, with 14 bases between them. Per the germline V gene, CDR1 is MNHEY and CDR2 is SVGAGI. The CDR3 is 13 amino acids. The chain's CDR3 is CAGGGLPNQPQHF. For the CDR3, the DNA is TGTGCCGGGGGGGGTTTGCCCAATCAGCCCCAGCATTTT.

The chain employs TRBV6-5 and TRBJ2-1, with 8 positions matching TRBD2. Germline V gene lookup returns CDR1 MNHEY and CDR2 SVGAGI. V shed 4 bases and J 2 bases; nucleotides not matched to a gene: 4. There are 15 residues in the CDR3. CDR3 nucleotides: TGTGCCAGCAGTTTAAATAGCGGGGCCTACAATGAGCAGTTCTTC. This encodes CASSLNSGAYNEQFF.

The J gene is TRBJ1-5, the V gene TRBV13, with D possibly being TRBD1 (5 bases). Per the germline V gene, CDR1 is PRHDT and CDR2 is FYEKMQ (reference sequence). The V end lost 2 bases, the J end lost 5 bases, and 13 bases lay between the germline ends. The CDR3 covers 15 residues. For the CDR3, the DNA is TGTGCCAGCAGCTTAAGTGCCAGGGCCGATCAGCCCCAGCATTTT. Protein: CASSLSARADQPQHF.

CDR3 sequence: CASSYSNTGGEQFF. The CDR3 DNA reads as TGTGCCAGCAGTTACTCTAATACGGGGGGTGAGCAGTTCTTC. This chain joins TRBV6-6 and TRBJ2-1; 7 nucleotides agree with TRBD2. Germline-derived CDR1 and CDR2 are MNHNY and SVGAGI (reference sequence). The CDR3 is 14 residues long. Unmatched junction bases numbered 5, after V lost 0 bases and J lost 9 bases.

Only one count was recorded for this clone. The V and J genes are TRBV27 and TRBJ2-7, with D uncertain. The germline V and J ends were trimmed by 8 bases and 4 bases, with 15 bases remaining between them. The germline gives CDR1 MNHEY, CDR2 SMNVEV (reference sequence). The CDR3 extends over 13 amino acids. DNA of the CDR3: TGTGCCAGCCCCCCGGAACGGATATACGAGCAGTACTTC. Translating it yields CASPPERIYEQYF.

This chain connects TRBV14 to TRBJ2-7; TRBD1 matches at 7 bases. The CDR3 consists of 14 residues. V gave up 4 bases and J gave up 0 bases; unmatched junction bases: 3. Germline assignment: CDR1 SGHDN and CDR2 FVKESK. The CDR3 loop is CASSRRDSSYEQYF. As DNA, the CDR3 is TGTGCCAGCAGCCGTCGGGACAGCTCCTACGAGCAGTACTTC.

This clone was picked up one time. The V call is TRBV30, the J call TRBJ2-7; the D gene is possibly TRBD1 (6 bases). The CDR3 is 13 residues long. V dropped 0 bases and J dropped 9 bases, with 15 bases sitting between them. Germline-derived CDR1 and CDR2 are GTSNPN and SVGIG (reference sequence). This CDR3 is CAWSVGQLDGQYF. The CDR3 DNA sequence: TGTGCCTGGAGTGTAGGACAGCTGGATGGGCAGTACTTC.

Details on this clone: This specimen includes other DNA sequences encoding the same CDR3. This sequence joins TRBV30 and TRBJ2-7, with D possibly being TRBD1 (5 bases). The CDR3 is 12 amino acids. Germline CDR1 and CDR2: GTSNPN and SVGIG (reference sequence). Between the trimmed V and J ends, which lost 3 bases and 0 bases, there was a span of 6 bases. Here the CDR3 reads CAWSDSSYEQYF. The DNA for the CDR3 is TGTGCCTGGAGCGACAGCTCCTACGAGCAGTACTTC.

The table lists this clone with a count of one. This chain uses TRBV11-2 with TRBJ2-3, with D possibly matching TRBD2 (5 bases). Germline V gives CDR1 SGHAT, CDR2 FQNNGV. Deletions cut 5 bases from V and 6 bases from J, with 12 bases between. CDR3 size: 13 residues. DNA of the CDR3: TGTGCCAGCAGCCAGGATTCGGGGGATACGCAGTATTTT. Translated: CASSQDSGDTQYF.